The T cell receptor (beta chain) under discussion was sequenced for a study of T cell repertoires in cytomegalovirus infection. This CDR3 is 14 amino acids long. V gave up 4 bases and J gave up 7 bases, with 14 bases separating them. The sample holds a few counts of this clonotype. TCRdb processed the reads anew with MiXCR; each CDR3 protein has one entry. The repertoire holds some 600,000 distinct CDR3 sequences, with around 24% as singletons. The chain combines TRBV12-3 or TRBV12-4 with TRBJ2-4; tentatively, D is TRBD2 (6 bases). This clonotype was obtained from a human donor in good health (CMV status not recorded). Some clones in this sample may be carry-over from other donors' samples. What was sequenced was CD8+ T cells from PBMCs. The CDR3, as DNA: TGTGCCAGCAGTTCCGGACTACCTAAGAACATTCAGTACTTC. It specifies CASSSGLPKNIQYF.